These T cell receptor beta chains were read from a single sample in a study of CD8 T cells in Susac syndrome. TCRdb independently ran MiXCR on the immunoSEQ multiplex PCR reads; one entry per CDR3 protein. The sample has 100,000 or so distinct CDR3 sequences, approximately 90% seen once. Sequenced input: CD8+ T cells from PBMCs. These receptors were taken from a human donor in good health. Each CDR3 is given with its conserved first and last residue. Each record gives: D gene, clone size, V gene, J gene, CDR3 DNA, CDR3 protein. D genes are given only for firm matches. Clone size is stated in some rows and not others, as once, few, many or a class when expanded.

D: .
size: .
V: TRBV25-1
J: TRBJ1-1
DNA: TGTGCCAGCAGTACTCGAAACACTGAAGCTTTCTTT
CDR3: CASSTRNTEAFF

D: TRBD1
size: .
V: TRBV7-8
J: TRBJ2-7
DNA: TGTGCCAGCAGCCCTAGTGTGGGGACAGACTACGAGCAGTACTTC
CDR3: CASSPSVGTDYEQYF

D: .
size: .
V: TRBV9
J: TRBJ1-1
DNA: TGTGCCAGCAACACCGGGGTAAGTCAGAAAAACACTGAAGCTTTCTTT
CDR3: CASNTGVSQKNTEAFF

D: TRBD1
size: .
V: TRBV20-1
J: TRBJ2-7
DNA: TGCAGTGCTACCTCCAGACAGGGGATCCACTACGAGCAGTACTTC
CDR3: CSATSRQGIHYEQYF

D: TRBD2
size: once
V: TRBV19
J: TRBJ2-1
DNA: TGTGCCAGTTCCCCCGGGACTAACTACAATGAGCAGTTCTTC
CDR3: CASSPGTNYNEQFF

D: .
size: .
V: TRBV9
J: TRBJ1-3
DNA: TGTGCCAGCAGCGTTGGGGTACCGACTGGAAACACCATATATTTT
CDR3: CASSVGVPTGNTIYF

D: .
size: .
V: TRBV28
J: TRBJ1-2
DNA: TGTGCCAGCAGTTCTTATAGGGGGGGGAGTTATGGCTACACCTTC
CDR3: CASSSYRGGSYGYTF

D: .
size: .
V: TRBV19
J: TRBJ2-7
DNA: TGTGCCAGTAGTATAGATCGGAGGGGGCACGGGTACGAGCAGTACTTC
CDR3: CASSIDRRGHGYEQYF

D: .
size: .
V: TRBV20-1
J: TRBJ1-1
DNA: TGCAGTGCTAGAGAGGGGGGGGCCTGGTTGAACACTGAAGCTTTCTTT
CDR3: CSAREGGAWLNTEAFF

D: .
size: .
V: TRBV29-1
J: TRBJ1-1
DNA: TGCAGCGTTGGTAGGGGACCCCCGAACACTGAAGCTTTCTTT
CDR3: CSVGRGPPNTEAFF

D: TRBD1
size: few
V: TRBV29-1
J: TRBJ2-7
DNA: TGCAGCGTTACTAAGACAGGGGGCTTCTCCTACGAGCAGTACTTC
CDR3: CSVTKTGGFSYEQYF

D: TRBD2
size: .
V: TRBV3-1
J: TRBJ2-7
DNA: TGTGCCAGCACAGGGCTAGCGGGAGGGAAAGGATTCGAGCAGTACTTC
CDR3: CASTGLAGGKGFEQYF

D: .
size: once
V: TRBV18
J: TRBJ1-1
DNA: TGTGCCAGCTCACCCAATTGGGTCACTGAAGCTTTCTTT
CDR3: CASSPNWVTEAFF

D: .
size: once
V: TRBV7-2
J: TRBJ1-6
DNA: TGTGCCAGCAGCCCCACTCAGGGGTCGTCACCCCTCCACTTT
CDR3: CASSPTQGSSPLHF

D: .
size: .
V: TRBV13
J: TRBJ2-3
DNA: TGTGCCAGCAGCCCGATCTCTTCCCAGTTGACAGATACGCAGTATTTT
CDR3: CASSPISSQLTDTQYF

D: .
size: .
V: TRBV12-3/TRBV12-4
J: TRBJ2-3
DNA: TGTGCCAGCACCAACAGGGCGCGCACAGATACGCAGTATTTT
CDR3: CASTNRARTDTQYF

D: TRBD2
size: .
V: TRBV12-3/TRBV12-4
J: TRBJ2-1
DNA: TGTGCCAGCAGTTTCCTAAGGAGCGGGGGGGCCAATGAGCAGTTCTTC
CDR3: CASSFLRSGGANEQFF

D: TRBD2
size: .
V: TRBV5-1
J: TRBJ2-3
DNA: TGCGCCAGCCGCGACTTAGCGGGTAACACAGATACGCAGTATTTT
CDR3: CASRDLAGNTDTQYF

D: .
size: .
V: TRBV7-3
J: TRBJ2-6
DNA: TGTGCCAGCAGCTTAACCATGACAGGAGTCTTCTCTGGGGCCAACGTCCTGACTTTC
CDR3: CASSLTMTGVFSGANVLTF

D: TRBD1
size: once
V: TRBV19
J: TRBJ2-1
DNA: TGTGCCAGTAGTTCTGGCGCAGGGGGACCCCAAAACTACAATGAGCAGTTCTTC
CDR3: CASSSGAGGPQNYNEQFF

D: .
size: .
V: TRBV11-2
J: TRBJ2-7
DNA: TGTGCCAGCAGCTCCGCGGTCCCCCACGAGCAGTACTTC
CDR3: CASSSAVPHEQYF

D: .
size: .
V: TRBV20-1
J: TRBJ1-4
DNA: TGCAGTGCTAGAAACACAGGGATGGGCGAAAAACTGTTTTTT
CDR3: CSARNTGMGEKLFF

D: TRBD1
size: .
V: TRBV4-1
J: TRBJ1-2
DNA: TGCGCCAGCAGCCAAGATGCGGGACAGCGAAACTATGGCTACACCTTC
CDR3: CASSQDAGQRNYGYTF

D: .
size: few
V: TRBV7-2
J: TRBJ2-3
DNA: TGTGCCAGCACCTCCGGGACAGATACGCAGTATTTT
CDR3: CASTSGTDTQYF